This T cell receptor (beta chain) was retrieved from a study of T cell responses to AZD1222 COVID-19 vaccine. Here immunoSEQ multiplex PCR was the method, and the copy in TCRdb shows in-frame clones only, minus some. The table lists 110,000 or so clones, around 89% of them singletons. This sequence was found in an adult who received the AZD1222 COVID-19 vaccine. The sample here was peripheral blood, taken 28 days after the second AZD1222 dose.

The CDR3 DNA reads as TGCGCCAGCAGCCAAGGTGACAGGGACAAAAACATTCAGTACTTC. Its protein is CASSQGDRDKNIQYF. The chain combines TRBV4-1 with TRBJ2-4; 7 bases agree with TRBD1. The germline CDR1 and CDR2 sequences are MGHRA and YSYEKL. This CDR3 is 15 amino acids long. Unmatched junction bases numbered 3, after V lost 1 base and J lost 3 bases.